What follows describes a single T cell receptor (beta chain). What it binds is not known. It is unclear where the CDR3 begins or ends on the DNA, so no DNA is shown, and the CDR3 is as TCRdb lists it. Primed by a sample-barcoded 5' primer and a J-beta primer mix, a second PCR proceeded for about 6 to 12 cycles. TCRdb used MiXCR to reprocess the 5' RACE reads, holding one entry per CDR3 protein. The table shows hundreds of thousands of distinct CDR3 sequences, with about 54% occurring only once. This entry belongs to a study of blood T cells in healthy people across ages. Findings and caveats of the study: Changes in expanded clonotypes were possibly confounded, as the CMV status of donors was unknown.

There were healthy Caucasian individuals from Russia, aged about 6 to 100, serving as donors. CDR1 SQVTM and CDR2 ANQGSEA come from the germline V gene. The CDR3 totals 18 residues, both ends included. The sample consisted of blood. The genes are TRBV29-1 and TRBJ1-5. The sequence came from a man aged 60 to 75 in good health. CDR3 sequence reads: CSVGTAYTQYFGPGTQHF.